Each of the 18 T cell receptor beta chains below was sequenced from the same sample in a study of CD8+CD57+ T cells in acquired aplastic anemia. Only patients with CD8+CD57+ cell expansion on flow cytometry were chosen for sequencing. The TCR beta profiling, which covered VDJ combination and CDR3 sequence, was carried out using genomic DNA as the template. TCRdb re-called the reads with MiXCR, one entry per CDR3 protein. The sample lists a few hundred thousand distinct CDR3 sequences, approximately 82% occurring once. Sequencing was performed on sorted CD4+, CD8+, or CD8+CD57+ T cells (not recorded which) from PBMCs. These TCRs come from a human donor with aplastic anemia.

On this clonotype itself: One end of the junction is discordant with germline, which a read error may explain. The CDR3 DNA is TGTGCCACCAGCGGAGGGTCAGATACGCAGTTTTTT. This codes for CATSGGSDTQFF. The V call is TRBV9, the J call TRBJ1-1, with D uncertain. In germline, CDR1 is SGDLS, CDR2 YYNGEE. The CDR3 sequence is 12 residues long. The full variable domain, in which reference TRBV9 and TRBJ1-1 provide the parts outside the CDR3, is DSGVTQTPKHLITATGQRVTLRCSPRSGDLSVYWYQQSLDQGLQFLIQYYNGEERAKGNILERFSAQQFPDLHSELNLSSLELGDSALYFCATSGGSDTQFFGQGTRLTVV.

CDR3: CASSYEVGTGELSQYF. The CDR3 DNA reads as TGTGCCAGCAGCTATGAGGTGGGCACCGGGGAGCTGTCTCAGTATTTT. This chain uses TRBV7-9 with TRBJ2-3, with a weak D call TRBD2 (5 bases). Germline lookup yields CDR1 SEHNR and CDR2 FQNEAQ (reference sequence). Trimming removed 4 bases at V and 12 bases at J, with 26 bases between. The CDR3 loop spans 16 amino acids.

The rearrangement links TRBV7-2 to TRBJ1-3; 8 bases are shared with TRBD1. CDR1 is SGHTA, CDR2 FQGNSA, per germline. J lost 2 bases, V lost 1 base, and 1 base had no gene match. The CDR3 extends over 15 amino acids. The CDR3 sequence: CASSLGQGPGNTIYF. CDR3 in DNA: TGTGCCAGCAGCTTAGGACAGGGGCCTGGAAACACCATATATTTT.

In the case of this clonotype: The junction departs from germline at one end; a sequencing error may be responsible. This rearrangement joins TRBV9 to TRBJ2-7, with D perhaps TRBD1 (7 bases). From germline, CDR1 is SGDLS and CDR2 YYNGEE. This CDR3 region has 14 residues. Here the CDR3 reads CATSGGGLSTEKHF. The CDR3 nucleotides read TGTGCCACCAGCGGAGGGGGCCTGAGCACCGAGAAGCACTTC. Together with reference TRBV9 and TRBJ2-7, the CDR3 gives the full variable domain: DSGVTQTPKHLITATGQRVTLRCSPRSGDLSVYWYQQSLDQGLQFLIQYYNGEERAKGNILERFSAQQFPDLHSELNLSSLELGDSALYFCATSGGGLSTEKHFGPGTRLTVT.

This clonotype has just one count. The rearrangement uses TRBV11-2 and TRBJ2-3, with unresolved D. Per the germline V gene, CDR1 is SGHAT and CDR2 is FQNNGV. The CDR3 has 14 residues. The V and J ends lost 8 bases and 2 bases respectively, with 14 bases between them. The CDR3, as DNA: TGTGCCAGCTCAAGGGCAGGACCCACAGATACGCAGTATTTT. Residues: CASSRAGPTDTQYF. Full variable domain (missing parts from reference TRBV11-2 and TRBJ2-3): EAGVAQSPRYKIIEKRQSVAFWCNPISGHATLYWYQQILGQGPKLLIQFQNNGVVDDSQLPKDRFSAERLKGVDSTLKIQPAKLEDSAVYLCASSRAGPTDTQYFGPGTRLTVL.

The V and J genes are TRBV5-6 and TRBJ2-3; TRBD1 or TRBD2 may be the D gene (6 bases each). CDR1 is SGHDT, CDR2 YYEEEE, per germline. This CDR3 spans 15 amino acids. V was trimmed by 5 bases and J by 6 bases, leaving 19 bases between them. This CDR3 reads CASSVEGGGSDTQYF. The CDR3 DNA is TGTGCCAGCAGTGTCGAGGGGGGAGGTTCGGATACGCAGTATTTT.

This clonotype appeared once. Compared with germline, one end of the junction differs, possibly owing to a read error. The V gene is TRBV7-2, the J gene TRBJ2-4; 8 bases line up with TRBD2. Germline assignment: CDR1 SGHTA and CDR2 FQGNSA. There are 12 residues in the CDR3. CDR3 loop: CASSLAGGSGTF. The DNA for the CDR3 is TGTGCCAGCAGCTTAGCGGGAGGTAGCGGGACCTTC.

This clonotype was recorded only once. This chain joins TRBV7-8 and TRBJ1-1; D gene unclear. The CDR3 runs to 15 residues. Trimming took off 0 bases at V and 13 bases at J, with 21 bases between the two ends. Germline CDR1 reads SGHVS; CDR2 reads FQNEAQ. The CDR3 region has the DNA TGTGCCAGCAGCTTAGCTCGGAGTCCCAACACTGAGTATTTCTTT. Protein: CASSLARSPNTEYFF.

This chain connects TRBV7-9 to TRBJ1-2; D remains ambiguous. This CDR3 region has 15 residues. Germline V gene sequence: CDR1 SEHNR, CDR2 FQNEAQ (reference sequence). Trimming took off 3 bases at V and 0 bases at J, with 11 bases between the two ends. The CDR3 loop is CASSLGRGANYGYTF. CDR3 DNA: TGTGCCAGCAGCTTGGGCAGAGGAGCTAACTATGGCTACACCTTC. The complete variable domain, with remaining parts taken from reference TRBV7-9 and TRBJ1-2, reads DTGVSQNPRHKITKRGQNVTFRCDPISEHNRLYWYRQTLGQGPEFLTYFQNEAQLEKSRLLSDRFSAERPKGSFSTLEIQRTEQGDSAMYLCASSLGRGANYGYTFGSGTRLTVV.

Regarding this clonotype: One junction end does not reproduce the germline sequence, and a read error may be involved. The rearrangement joins TRBV7-2 to TRBJ2-1, with 10 bases lining up with TRBD2. Germline lookup yields CDR1 SGHTA and CDR2 FQGNSA. CDR3 length: 16 amino acids. CDR3 in amino acids: CASSFQRSGGEDDQFF. DNA for the CDR3: TGTGCCAGCAGCTTTCAAAGAAGCGGGGGGGAGGATGACCAGTTCTTC.

Turning to this clonotype: Because the CDR3 is missing its conserved closing phenylalanine or tryptophan, this is likely a read error. The chain links TRBV7-3 to TRBJ2-3; D not resolved. V lost 4 bases to trimming and J lost 1 base, with 6 bases between them. The CDR3 length is 13 residues. Germline V lookup: CDR1 SGHTA, CDR2 FQGTGA. The CDR3 loop reads CASSYGGTDTQYH. As DNA, the CDR3 is TGTGCCAGCAGCTACGGCGGCACAGATACGCAGTATCAT.

The V and J genes are TRBV7-8 and TRBJ1-1, with D possibly being TRBD1 (6 bases). This CDR3 spans 13 amino acids. The germline V and J ends were trimmed by 4 bases and 13 bases, with 19 bases remaining between them. Germline V gives CDR1 SGHVS, CDR2 FQNEAQ. The CDR3 here is CASSSALEGGDFF. The CDR3 DNA sequence: TGTGCCAGCAGCTCAGCGCTGGAGGGGGGAGATTTCTTT.

This chain links TRBV7-9 with TRBJ1-1; D is possibly TRBD1 (5 bases). With 6 bases removed from V and 13 bases from J, the gap between germline ends came to 27 bases. The CDR3 has 15 amino acids. The germline gives CDR1 SEHNR, CDR2 FQNEAQ (reference sequence). For the CDR3, the DNA is TGTGCCAGCAGTGTGGCGGGTGGCTACGGGGCCAAAGTTTTCTTT. This gives the protein CASSVAGGYGAKVFF.

The chain uses TRBV9 and TRBJ1-5; 7 bases agree with TRBD1. The CDR3 totals 15 residues. Unmatched junction bases numbered 17, after V lost 4 bases and J lost 13 bases. Germline assignment: CDR1 SGDLS and CDR2 YYNGEE. Written as DNA, the CDR3 is TGTGCCAGCAGCCACAGGGGATATAGGCAGCAGTTTCAGCATTTT. Translation: CASSHRGYRQQFQHF.

This chain joins TRBV7-3 and TRBJ2-2; D is undetermined. V was pared by 2 bases and J by 16 bases, with 14 bases between. The CDR3 has 12 residues. CDR1 SGHTA and CDR2 FQGTGA come from the germline V gene. CDR3 nucleotide sequence: TGTGCCAGCAGCTTAGCACCCGGCGCGGAGTTTTTT. Protein: CASSLAPGAEFF.

As concerns this clonotype: As the CDR3 is not closed by the conserved phenylalanine or tryptophan, this likely results from a read error. The limits of the CDR3 on the DNA are not certain, so only TCRdb's listed CDR3 is given. The chain recombines TRBV7-9 with TRBJ2-3. A total of 13 residues make up the CDR3, ends included. Germline V lookup: CDR1 SEHNR, CDR2 FQNEAQ (reference sequence). The chain's CDR3 is CASGFEGTGTRYL.

The chain is built from TRBV10-1 and TRBJ2-5; 11 bases are shared with TRBD1. CDR3 length: 14 amino acids. Germline V gene data show CDR1 as WNHNN and CDR2 as SYGVQD (reference sequence). With V trimmed by 8 bases and J by 3 bases, 5 bases remained unmatched. In DNA, the CDR3 is TGCGCCAGCCGCCGGGACAGGGGGGAAGAGACCCAGTACTTC. This sequence encodes CASRRDRGEETQYF.

The chain has TRBV9 and TRBJ1-6; unclear D gene. V was shortened by 7 bases and J by 14 bases, with 28 bases between the two germline ends. This CDR3 contains 16 residues. From germline, CDR1 is SGDLS and CDR2 YYNGEE. For the CDR3, the DNA is TGTGCCAGCGGAGATGCTGGGAACATTCAGTATTTCGCCCTCCACTTT. Amino acid sequence: CASGDAGNIQYFALHF.